Below are 27 T cell receptor beta chains sequenced from a single sample in a study of blood T cell repertoires in COVID-19. The method was immunoSEQ multiplex PCR; TCRdb's version includes in-frame clones alone and lacks a portion of them. The sample has almost 95,000 clones; 80% to 85% are singletons. The sample taken for sequencing was peripheral blood. These receptors were taken from a man aged 55 to 70 with acute or convalescent COVID-19.

This clone was observed a few times. CDR3 amino acids: CASSGGTAQDTEAFF. CDR3 coding DNA: TGCGCCAGCAGCGGTGGGACAGCTCAGGACACTGAAGCTTTCTTT. This chain uses TRBV5-1 with TRBJ1-1; 7 positions agree with TRBD1. Germline CDR1 reads SGHRS; CDR2 reads YFSETQ. The CDR3 runs to 15 residues. With 4 bases clipped from V and 3 bases from J, the junction kept 9 bases outside the gene matches.

The chain links TRBV25-1 to TRBJ2-7, with 7 bases aligning to TRBD1. The CDR3 covers 15 residues. J lost 1 base, V lost 1 base, and 4 bases had no gene match. Per germline, CDR1 MGHDK and CDR2 SYGVNS. The CDR3 is CASSEWGQKSYEQYF. The CDR3 nucleotides read TGTGCCAGCAGTGAATGGGGACAGAAGTCCTACGAGCAGTACTTC.

The chain uses TRBV27 and TRBJ1-5, with TRBD1 identical over 8 bases. Unmatched junction bases numbered 11, after V lost 5 bases and J lost 5 bases. From germline, CDR1 is MNHEY and CDR2 SMNVEV (reference sequence). The CDR3 totals 16 residues. The CDR3 nucleotides read TGTGCCAGCAGTCGACTTACAGGGGGGACGGATCAGCCCCAGCATTTT. This gives the protein CASSRLTGGTDQPQHF.

This clone has only a few counts. The rearrangement links TRBV4-1 to TRBJ1-1; D perhaps matches TRBD1 (6 bases). Trimming took 3 bases from V and 8 from J, leaving 16 bases between them. Germline-derived CDR1 and CDR2 are MGHRA and YSYEKL. This CDR3 contains 14 residues. CDR3 residues: CASSHKTGPTEAFF. In nucleotides, the CDR3 is TGCGCCAGCAGCCACAAGACAGGACCAACAGAAGCTTTCTTT.

V gene TRBV4-1 combines with J gene TRBJ1-5; possible D gene TRBD1, 5 bases. Germline lookup yields CDR1 MGHRA and CDR2 YSYEKL. V lost 2 bases to trimming and J lost 7 bases, with 18 bases between them. The CDR3 sequence is 16 residues long. As DNA, the CDR3 is TGCGCCAGCAGCCAAACCGCGGCCAGGGCGGGGCAGCCCCAGCATTTT. Protein sequence: CASSQTAARAGQPQHF.

The CDR3 coding sequence is TGCAGCGTGGCCGACAGGGTTAGCAATCAGCCCCAGCATTTT. Its translation is CSVADRVSNQPQHF. This chain uses TRBV29-1 with TRBJ1-5, with TRBD1 identical over 7 bases. V dropped 6 bases and J dropped 0; count of bases not matched to a gene: 5. Germline V gives CDR1 SQVTM, CDR2 ANQGSEA. This CDR3 is 14 amino acids long. Looking up the rest from reference TRBV29-1 and TRBJ1-5 gives the full variable domain: SAVISQKPSRDICQRGTSLTIQCQVDSQVTMMFWYRQQPGQSLTLIATANQGSEATYESGFVIDKFPISRPNLTFSTLTVSNMSPEDSSIYLCSVADRVSNQPQHFGDGTRLSIL.

The chain employs TRBV7-2 and TRBJ1-2; D is possibly TRBD1 (6 bases). This CDR3 has 15 amino acids. Trimming shortened V by 5 bases and J by 4 bases, and 17 bases separated the two germline ends. Germline-derived CDR1 and CDR2 are SGHTA and FQGNSA. The CDR3 protein is CASSLSAGAGYGYTF. CDR3 coding DNA: TGTGCCAGCAGCCTTTCCGCGGGGGCAGGCTATGGCTACACCTTC. The full variable domain, with the rest looked up from reference TRBV7-2 and TRBJ1-2, is GAGVSQSPSNKVTEKGKDVELRCDPISGHTALYWYRQSLGQGLEFLIYFQGNSAPDKSGLPSDRFSAERTGGSVSTLTIQRTQQEDSAVYLCASSLSAGAGYGYTFGSGTRLTVV.

The chain uses TRBV5-4 and TRBJ2-2; 9 bases line up with TRBD1. Germline V lookup: CDR1 SGHNT, CDR2 YYREEE (reference sequence). This CDR3 is 15 amino acids long. V lost 5 bases and J lost 7; bases outside the gene matches: 9. The CDR3 reads CASRKYRGQDGELFF. CDR3 nucleotide sequence: TGTGCCAGCAGAAAGTACAGGGGGCAGGACGGGGAGCTGTTTTTT.

This rearrangement joins TRBV18 to TRBJ1-1; the D is unclear. Trimming stripped 2 bases from V and 6 bases from J, with 16 bases between. Germline V gene sequence: CDR1 KGHSH, CDR2 LQKENI. This CDR3 is 15 amino acids long. The CDR3, as DNA: TGTGCCAGCTCACCAGAAACCCGGGGTCGGGCTGAAGCTTTCTTT. Amino acid sequence: CASSPETRGRAEAFF.

This chain connects TRBV7-2 to TRBJ1-1; D unclear. The CDR3 contains 13 residues. Germline CDR1 is SGHTA and CDR2 is FQGNSA. V was clipped by 1 base and J by 4 bases, with 7 bases between them. In DNA, the CDR3 is TGTGCCAGCAGCTTAGTAGATGGCACTGAAGCTTTCTTT. Translating it yields CASSLVDGTEAFF. Full variable domain (rest looked up from reference TRBV7-2 and TRBJ1-1): GAGVSQSPSNKVTEKGKDVELRCDPISGHTALYWYRQSLGQGLEFLIYFQGNSAPDKSGLPSDRFSAERTGGSVSTLTIQRTQQEDSAVYLCASSLVDGTEAFFGQGTRLTVV.

The chain employs TRBV5-6 and TRBJ1-1, with 12 bases identical to TRBD1. The CDR3 has 13 amino acids. Germline V gene data show CDR1 as SGHDT and CDR2 as YYEEEE. J was trimmed by 10 bases and V by 4 bases; bases with no gene match: 5. The CDR3 DNA reads as TGTGCCAGCAGCAGGGACAGGGGGCGAGGAGCTTTCTTT. Protein sequence: CASSRDRGRGAFF.

The chain employs TRBV10-3 and TRBJ1-6, with D perhaps matching TRBD1 (5 bases). Trimming left V 0 bases short and J 5 bases short, with 11 bases between. CDR1 is ENHRY, CDR2 SYGVKD, per germline. The CDR3 length is 16 residues. The CDR3: CAISESGGLDNSPLHF. Written as DNA, the CDR3 is TGTGCCATCAGTGAGTCGGGGGGTCTAGATAATTCACCCCTCCACTTT.

This clone was seen a few times. This rearrangement joins TRBV7-8 to TRBJ2-7; the D is unclear. Trimming stripped 2 bases from V and 2 bases from J, with 4 bases between. The germline gives CDR1 SGHVS, CDR2 FQNEAQ. The CDR3 length is 12 residues. The CDR3 sequence is CASSLYTYEQYF. The CDR3 DNA sequence: TGTGCCAGCAGCTTATACACCTACGAGCAGTACTTC.

The chain carries TRBV30 and TRBJ2-7, with 13 nucleotides matching TRBD2. The CDR3 is 16 residues long. Germline V gives CDR1 GTSNPN, CDR2 SVGIG (reference sequence). The ends lost 3 bases at V and 6 bases at J; junction bases unmatched: 11. The DNA of the CDR3 is TGTGCCTGGAGGGCAAAACTAGCGGGGGGGCAATTCGAGCAGTACTTC. This translates into CAWRAKLAGGQFEQYF.

The rearrangement joins TRBV7-2 to TRBJ1-2; TRBD1 matches 7 bases. The CDR3 consists of 18 residues. The germline V gene encodes CDR1 SGHTA and CDR2 FQGNSA. With 1 base clipped from V and 8 bases from J, the junction kept 19 bases outside the gene matches. The CDR3 sequence is CASSLVPVGRWQGVGYTF. The CDR3 nucleotides are TGTGCCAGCAGCTTAGTTCCCGTCGGACGCTGGCAGGGGGTCGGCTACACCTTC.

The chain's CDR3 is CASTPGQNYGYTF. The CDR3 DNA is TGTGCCAGCACCCCGGGACAGAACTATGGCTACACCTTC. The chain is built from TRBV12-3 or TRBV12-4 and TRBJ1-2; TRBD1 matches 7 bases. The CDR3 consists of 13 residues. Germline trimming cut 7 bases from V and 2 bases from J; bases unmatched to any gene: 4.

V and J are TRBV15 and TRBJ1-4; TRBD1 agrees at 9 bases. This CDR3 has 16 amino acids. V gave up 3 bases and J gave up 0 bases; unmatched junction bases: 2. Germline loops: CDR1 LNHNV, CDR2 YYDKDF (reference sequence). Written as DNA, the CDR3 is TGTGCCACCAGCAGGGACAGGGGCGCAACTAATGAAAAACTGTTTTTT. Protein product: CATSRDRGATNEKLFF.

The chain is built from TRBV11-2 and TRBJ2-4; a weak D match, TRBD1 (6 bases). The CDR3 contains 13 residues. The V end lost 4 bases, the J end lost 5 bases, and 9 bases lay between the germline ends. The V gene's germline CDR1 is SGHAT and CDR2 FQNNGV. The CDR3 nucleotides read TGTGCCAGCAGCTCCTGGACAGAAAACATTCAGTACTTC. Residues: CASSSWTENIQYF.

The CDR3 loop is CASSVAGDYGYTF. DNA of the CDR3: TGTGCCAGCAGTGTGGCAGGGGACTATGGCTACACCTTC. The gene calls are TRBV25-1 and TRBJ1-2, with a possible D match to TRBD1 (6 bases). Trimming took 4 bases from V and 3 from J, leaving 9 bases between them. This CDR3 comprises 13 residues. The germline V gene encodes CDR1 MGHDK and CDR2 SYGVNS.

The V and J genes are TRBV7-3 and TRBJ1-6, with 8 bases lining up with TRBD1. Germline CDR1 and CDR2: SGHTA and FQGTGA. The CDR3 has 13 amino acids. After removal of 4 bases from V and 10 bases from J, the junction contained 3 bases not matched to a gene. CDR3: CASSSDRESPLHF. The CDR3 bases are TGTGCCAGCAGCTCGGACAGGGAATCACCCCTCCACTTT.

The V and J genes are TRBV7-2 and TRBJ2-4, with D possibly matching TRBD1 (5 bases). The CDR3 consists of 14 residues. The V end lost 1 base, the J end lost 3 bases, and 7 bases lay between the germline ends. Germline-derived CDR1 and CDR2 are SGHTA and FQGNSA. The CDR3 here is CASSLGGSKNIQYF. CDR3 nucleotide sequence: TGTGCCAGCAGCTTAGGGGGCAGCAAAAACATTCAGTACTTC.

The V and J genes are TRBV19 and TRBJ1-4, with D possibly TRBD1 on 6 matching bases. Germline CDR1 and CDR2: LNHDA and SQIVND (reference sequence). V was clipped by 6 bases and J by 3 bases, with 11 bases between them. The length of the CDR3 is 14 residues. This CDR3 is CASSWRTANEKLFF. As DNA, the CDR3 is TGTGCCAGTAGCTGGAGGACAGCTAATGAAAAACTGTTTTTT.

This chain joins TRBV7-3 and TRBJ2-2; TRBD2 is a possible D gene (5 bases). V was cut by 0 bases and J by 3 bases, with 11 bases left in between. This CDR3 comprises 16 residues. CDR1 and CDR2 from the germline V gene are SGHTA and FQGTGA. The CDR3 DNA sequence: TGTGCCAGCAGCTTAACAGCGGACTCTTACACCGGGGAGCTGTTTTTT. Protein sequence: CASSLTADSYTGELFF.

In DNA form, the CDR3 reads TGTGCCAGCACCCCTGGGGGGAAAACCGGGGAGCTGTTTTTT. The encoded protein is CASTPGGKTGELFF. The J gene is TRBJ2-2, the V gene TRBV11-2; maybe TRBD2 (6 bases). This CDR3 is built from 14 residues. Germline V gene data show CDR1 as SGHAT and CDR2 as FQNNGV. The germline V and J ends were trimmed by 7 bases and 5 bases, with 14 bases remaining between them.

V and J are TRBV28 and TRBJ1-5, with 12 bases lining up with TRBD1. V was pared by 3 bases and J by 6 bases, with 3 bases of the junction left unmatched. CDR3 length: 15 residues. CDR1 is MDHEN, CDR2 SYDVKM, per germline. In DNA, the CDR3 is TGTGCCAGCAGTTTGGGGGACAGGGGGCTTCAGCCCCAGCATTTT. Its protein is CASSLGDRGLQPQHF.

This chain joins TRBV19 and TRBJ1-2, with a weak D call TRBD1 (5 bases). The CDR3 has 17 residues. V was trimmed by 5 bases and J by 0 bases, leaving 19 bases between them. CDR1 LNHDA and CDR2 SQIVND come from the germline V gene (reference sequence). The CDR3 here is CASSRNSYRRANYGYTF. As DNA, the CDR3 is TGTGCCAGTAGTCGTAATTCCTACAGGCGCGCTAACTATGGCTACACCTTC.

This chain links TRBV7-8 with TRBJ1-2; D perhaps matches TRBD1 (6 bases). Between the trimmed V and J ends, which lost 0 bases and 8 bases, there was a span of 16 bases. Germline V CDR1 and CDR2: SGHVS, FQNEAQ. The CDR3 is made up of 15 amino acids. The CDR3 DNA reads as TGTGCCAGCAGCTTAGCGCGACAGGTCTTGGGCGGCTACACCTTC. Translated: CASSLARQVLGGYTF.